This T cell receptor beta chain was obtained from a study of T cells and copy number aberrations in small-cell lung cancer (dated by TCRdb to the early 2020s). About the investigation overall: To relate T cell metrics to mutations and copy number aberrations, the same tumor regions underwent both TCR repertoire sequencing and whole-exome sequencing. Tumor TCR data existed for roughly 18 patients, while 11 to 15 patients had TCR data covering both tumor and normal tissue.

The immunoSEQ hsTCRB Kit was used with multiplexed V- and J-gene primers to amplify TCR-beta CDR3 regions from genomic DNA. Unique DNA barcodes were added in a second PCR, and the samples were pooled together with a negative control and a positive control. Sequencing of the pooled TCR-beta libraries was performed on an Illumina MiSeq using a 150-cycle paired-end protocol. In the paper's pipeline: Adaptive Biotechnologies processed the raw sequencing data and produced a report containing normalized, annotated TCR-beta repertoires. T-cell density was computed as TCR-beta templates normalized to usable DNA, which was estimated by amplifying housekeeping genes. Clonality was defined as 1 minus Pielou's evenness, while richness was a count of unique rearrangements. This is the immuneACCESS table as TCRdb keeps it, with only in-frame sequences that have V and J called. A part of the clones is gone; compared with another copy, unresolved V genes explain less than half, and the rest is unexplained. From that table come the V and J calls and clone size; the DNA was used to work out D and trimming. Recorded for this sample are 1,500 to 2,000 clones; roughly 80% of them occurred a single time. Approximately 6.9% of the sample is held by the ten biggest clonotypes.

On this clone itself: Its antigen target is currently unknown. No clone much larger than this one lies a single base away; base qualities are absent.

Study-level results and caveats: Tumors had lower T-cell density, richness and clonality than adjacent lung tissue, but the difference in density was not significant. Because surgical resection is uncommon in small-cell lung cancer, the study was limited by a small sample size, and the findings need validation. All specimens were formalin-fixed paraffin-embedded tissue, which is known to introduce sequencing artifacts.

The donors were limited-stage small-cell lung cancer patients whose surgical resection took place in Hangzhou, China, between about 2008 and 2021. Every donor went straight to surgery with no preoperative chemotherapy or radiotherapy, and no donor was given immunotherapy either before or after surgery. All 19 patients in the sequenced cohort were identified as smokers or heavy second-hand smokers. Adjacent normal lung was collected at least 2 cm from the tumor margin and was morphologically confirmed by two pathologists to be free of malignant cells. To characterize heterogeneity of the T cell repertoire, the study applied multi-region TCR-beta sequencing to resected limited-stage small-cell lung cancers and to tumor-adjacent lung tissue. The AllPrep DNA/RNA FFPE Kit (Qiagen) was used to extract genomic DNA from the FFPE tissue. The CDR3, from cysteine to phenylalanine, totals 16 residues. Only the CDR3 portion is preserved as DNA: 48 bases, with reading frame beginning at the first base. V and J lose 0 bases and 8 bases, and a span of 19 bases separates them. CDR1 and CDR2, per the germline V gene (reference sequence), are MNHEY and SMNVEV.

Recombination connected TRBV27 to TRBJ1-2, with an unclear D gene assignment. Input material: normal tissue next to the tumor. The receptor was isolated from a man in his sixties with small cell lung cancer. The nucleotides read TGTGCCAGCAGTTTATCCGATCGGGCGACAACTCAGGGCTACACCTTC. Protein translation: CASSLSDRATTQGYTF.